A single sample is the source of the 2 T cell receptor beta chains below, sequenced in a study of blood T cell repertoires in COVID-19. Libraries were prepared by immunoSEQ multiplex PCR; TCRdb keeps only in-frame clonotypes and omits some of them. The sample contains 200,000 to 250,000 clones, roughly 84% of which appear only once. Sequences were obtained from peripheral blood. The source is a woman in her forties who had recovered from COVID-19.

J is TRBJ1-3 and V is TRBV28, with a tentative D call TRBD1 (6 bases). V shed 8 bases and J shed 4 bases, with 18 bases lying between them. There are 15 residues in the CDR3. The germline V gene encodes CDR1 MDHEN and CDR2 SYDVKM. CDR3 coding DNA: TGTGCCAGCCGGCCGGCCACAGGGCGGGGAAACACCATATATTTT. Translated, it gives CASRPATGRGNTIYF.

This clone was recorded only once. This chain joins TRBV6-6 and TRBJ1-4, with 7 bases lining up with TRBD1. The CDR3 spans 14 residues. V was pared by 7 bases and J by 8 bases, with 10 bases of the junction left unmatched. Germline V gene data show CDR1 as MNHNY and CDR2 as SVGAGI (reference sequence). CDR3 protein: CASNIDRVGEKLFF. In nucleotides, the CDR3 is TGTGCCAGCAATATAGACAGGGTAGGAGAAAAACTGTTTTTT.